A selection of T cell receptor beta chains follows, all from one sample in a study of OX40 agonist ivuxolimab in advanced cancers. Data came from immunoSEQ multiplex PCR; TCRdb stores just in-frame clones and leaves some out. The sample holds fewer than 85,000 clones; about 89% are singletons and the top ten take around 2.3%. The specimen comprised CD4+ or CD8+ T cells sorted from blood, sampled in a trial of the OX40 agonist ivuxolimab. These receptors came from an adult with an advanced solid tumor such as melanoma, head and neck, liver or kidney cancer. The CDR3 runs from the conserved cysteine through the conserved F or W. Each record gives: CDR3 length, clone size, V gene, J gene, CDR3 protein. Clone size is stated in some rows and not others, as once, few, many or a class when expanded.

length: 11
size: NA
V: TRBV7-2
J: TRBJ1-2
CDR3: CASSPVSGYTF

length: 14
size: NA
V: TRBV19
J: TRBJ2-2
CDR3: CASNPGPNTGELFF

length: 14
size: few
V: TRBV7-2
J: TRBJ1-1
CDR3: CASSLSGQRTEAFF

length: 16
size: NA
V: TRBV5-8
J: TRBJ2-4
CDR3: CASSVNRGRVANIQYF

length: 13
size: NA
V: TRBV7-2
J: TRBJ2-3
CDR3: CASSPEYTDTQYF

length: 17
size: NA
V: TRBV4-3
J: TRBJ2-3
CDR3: CASSQHPSGGVIDTQYF

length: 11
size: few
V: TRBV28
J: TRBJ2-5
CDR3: CASSSRKTQYF

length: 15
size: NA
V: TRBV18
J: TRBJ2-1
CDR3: CASSPLAGDGGEQFF

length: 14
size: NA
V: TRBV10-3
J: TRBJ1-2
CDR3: CAISPWEGTYGYTF

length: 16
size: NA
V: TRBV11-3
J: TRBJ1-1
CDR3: CASSLFGTGTNTEAFF

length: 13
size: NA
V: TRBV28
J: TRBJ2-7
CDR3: CASSSGSSYEQYF

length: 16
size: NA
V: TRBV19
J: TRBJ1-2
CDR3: CATQNPGEEANYGYTF

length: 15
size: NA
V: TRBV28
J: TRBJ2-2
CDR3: CAILDSSTRAGELFF

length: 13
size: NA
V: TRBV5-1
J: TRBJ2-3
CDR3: CASSRRGTDTQYF

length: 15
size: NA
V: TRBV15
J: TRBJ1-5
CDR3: CATSRVGGGNQPQHF

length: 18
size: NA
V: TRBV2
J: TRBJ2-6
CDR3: CASSGLAGGNSGANVLTF

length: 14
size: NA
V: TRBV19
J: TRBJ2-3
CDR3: CASSIRDSTDTQYF

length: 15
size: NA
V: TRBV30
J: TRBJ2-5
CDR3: CAWSVLRFGQETQYF

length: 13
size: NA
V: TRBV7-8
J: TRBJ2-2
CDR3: CASSFPNTGELFF

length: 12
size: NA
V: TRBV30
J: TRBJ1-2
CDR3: CAWSRGSKGYTF

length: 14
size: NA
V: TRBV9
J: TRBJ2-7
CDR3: CASSPQDGPYERYF

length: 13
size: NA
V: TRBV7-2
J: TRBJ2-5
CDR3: CASSKASGQTQYF

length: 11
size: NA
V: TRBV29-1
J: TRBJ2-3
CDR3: CSVLRLDTQYF

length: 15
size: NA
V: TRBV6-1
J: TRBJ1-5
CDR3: CASSLTGRGFQPQHF

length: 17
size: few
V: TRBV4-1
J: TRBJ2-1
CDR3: CASSPHHTGGRNNEQFF

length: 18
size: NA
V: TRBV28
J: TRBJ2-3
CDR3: CASSMGRPRGSSTDTQYF

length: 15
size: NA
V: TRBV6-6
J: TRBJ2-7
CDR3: CASSYDYQGAYEQYF

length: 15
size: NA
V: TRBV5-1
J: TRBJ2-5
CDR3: CASSRPSGEQETQYF

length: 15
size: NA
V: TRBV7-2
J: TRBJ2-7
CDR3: CASSLAGTSGYEQYF

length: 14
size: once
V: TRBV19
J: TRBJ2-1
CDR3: CASRSGTSGSFPFF

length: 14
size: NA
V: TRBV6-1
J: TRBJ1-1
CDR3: CASSFRGGNTEAFF

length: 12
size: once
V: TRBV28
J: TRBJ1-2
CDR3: CASGTRVKGYTF

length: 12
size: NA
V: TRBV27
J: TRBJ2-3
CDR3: CASSHGTDTQYF

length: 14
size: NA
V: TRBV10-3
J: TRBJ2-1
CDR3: CAIRNRGSYNEQFF

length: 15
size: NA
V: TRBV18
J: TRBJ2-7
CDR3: CASSPSGTGMYEQYF

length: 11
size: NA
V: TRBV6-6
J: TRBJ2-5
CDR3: CASSLLETQYF

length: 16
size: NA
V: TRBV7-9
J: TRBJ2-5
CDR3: CASSPRTGSESETQYF

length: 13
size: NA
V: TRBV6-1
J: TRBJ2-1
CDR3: CASGRQTGDEQFF

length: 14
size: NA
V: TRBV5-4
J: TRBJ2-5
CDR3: CASSLFGVEETQYF

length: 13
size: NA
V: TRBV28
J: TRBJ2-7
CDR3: CASRGTSGYEQYF

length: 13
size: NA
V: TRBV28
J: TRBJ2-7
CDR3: CASLRHGYREQYF

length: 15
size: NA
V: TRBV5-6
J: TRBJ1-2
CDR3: CASSLRRISNYGYTF

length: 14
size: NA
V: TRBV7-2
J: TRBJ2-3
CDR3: CASSLDQGLDTQYF

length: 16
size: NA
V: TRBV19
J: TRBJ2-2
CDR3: CASSTPGAPNTGELFF

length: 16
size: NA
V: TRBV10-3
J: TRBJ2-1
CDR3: CAISGRQQSSYNEQFF

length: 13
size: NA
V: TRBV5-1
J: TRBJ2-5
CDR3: CASSANYQETQYF

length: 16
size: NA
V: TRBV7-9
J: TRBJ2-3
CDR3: CASSPSRVQTTDTQYF

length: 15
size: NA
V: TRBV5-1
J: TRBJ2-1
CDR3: CASSSTGGAGNEQFF

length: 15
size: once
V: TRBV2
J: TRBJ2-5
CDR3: CASIPGASGEETQYF

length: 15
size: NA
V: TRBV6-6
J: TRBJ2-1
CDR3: CASSYTPSSYNEQFF

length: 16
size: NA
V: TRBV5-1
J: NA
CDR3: CASSAGGIGWGSEQYF

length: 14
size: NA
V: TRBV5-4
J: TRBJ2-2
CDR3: CASSLRVNTGELFF

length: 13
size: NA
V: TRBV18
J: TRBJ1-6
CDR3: CASSPNPSSPLHF

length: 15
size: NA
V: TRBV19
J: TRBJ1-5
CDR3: CASSSGGYSNQPQHF

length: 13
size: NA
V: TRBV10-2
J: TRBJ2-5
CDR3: CAGSGGPQETQYF